Listed below are T cell receptor beta chains from one sample, sequenced in a study of CD8 T cells in ankylosing spondylitis. TCRdb re-called the 5' RACE reads with MiXCR, one entry per CDR3 protein. The sample shows more than 200,000 distinct CDR3 sequences, 20% to 30% of them seen only once. Sequencing input: blood, either unsorted or a sorted T cell fraction (not recorded which). The receptors shown here come from a male donor with ankylosing spondylitis or in good health (not recorded which). Each CDR3 is given with its conserved first and last residue.

j_gene | len | v_gene | CDR3aa
TRBJ2-5 | 13 | TRBV28 | CASSSQDQETQYF
TRBJ2-3 | 13 | TRBV5-5 | CASSPGHLDTQYF
TRBJ2-1 | 11 | TRBV6-1 | CASSGGGEQFF
TRBJ2-6 | 16 | TRBV10-1 | CASSLGQSAGANVLTF
TRBJ2-1 | 15 | TRBV20-1 | CSAKRPGGKHNEQFF
TRBJ1-2 | 13 | TRBV29-1 | CSVEKQGAGGYTF
TRBJ2-6 | 15 | TRBV3-1 | CASTDSPSGANVLTF
TRBJ1-2 | 10 | TRBV29-1 | CSVEAAGYTF
TRBJ2-3 | 10 | TRBV20-1 | CSVKPSGVNF
TRBJ2-1 | 12 | TRBV20-1 | CRPRGGVNEQFF
TRBJ1-4 | 12 | TRBV2 | CASNQGNEKLFF
TRBJ2-5 | 13 | TRBV20-1 | CSGLGGPETHPHF
TRBJ2-1 | 15 | TRBV24-1 | CATSDPGLTYNEQFF
TRBJ2-1 | 15 | TRBV20-1 | CSATLSGGADNEQFF
TRBJ2-5 | 14 | TRBV6-1 | CASRGIQGSETQYF
TRBJ1-2 | 13 | TRBV27 | CASSFRATGGYTF
TRBJ2-7 | 11 | TRBV6-5 | CATSDTYEQYF
TRBJ2-7 | 15 | TRBV5-1 | CASSPTGTGGNEQYF
TRBJ2-4 | 12 | TRBV28 | CASSGQGNIQYF
TRBJ2-3 | 14 | TRBV10-3 | CAIRRDRAEDTQYF
TRBJ2-7 | 13 | TRBV12-3/TRBV12-4 | CASRSLPGDRAPF
TRBJ2-5 | 12 | TRBV29-1 | CSVAGSKETQYF
TRBJ2-1 | 15 | TRBV5-8 | CASSRTGTGDHEQFF
TRBJ2-2 | 13 | TRBV7-7 | CASSLGRGGELFF
TRBJ1-5 | 12 | TRBV6-2/TRBV6-3 | CASRGVVQPQHF
TRBJ1-5 | 13 | TRBV12-3/TRBV12-4 | CASSSSLFGPQHF
TRBJ2-7 | 15 | TRBV28 | CASSSPSGGGLEQYF
TRBJ2-6 | 19 | TRBV6-5 | CASSYSIGLAGWGANVLTF
TRBJ2-1 | 16 | TRBV20-1 | CSAPLFGQGSYNEQFF
TRBJ1-5 | 14 | TRBV6-1 | CASRRTGGNQPQHF
TRBJ1-5 | 15 | TRBV20-1 | CSARSGWEANQPQHF
TRBJ2-1 | 11 | TRBV20-1 | CSATNYNEQFF
TRBJ2-3 | 13 | TRBV24-1 | CATSDGAGDTQYF
TRBJ2-1 | 14 | TRBV29-1 | CSVERDRDYDEQFF
TRBJ2-5 | 12 | TRBV20-1 | CSATFRDQTQYF
TRBJ2-7 | 12 | TRBV20-1 | CSANRGNYEQYF
TRBJ2-3 | 11 | TRBV20-1 | CSARDGGTQYF
TRBJ2-3 | 15 | TRBV7-3 | CASSLSVGDTDTQYF
TRBJ1-1 | 14 | TRBV20-1 | CSATSTGTNTEAFF
TRBJ2-3 | 13 | TRBV10-3 | CAISESGTDTQYF
TRBJ2-5 | 12 | TRBV29-1 | CSVVGPAETQYF
TRBJ2-2 | 15 | TRBV4-2 | CASSQELKDTGELFF
TRBJ1-1 | 14 | TRBV20-1 | CSASRGGRDSEAFF
TRBJ1-6 | 16 | TRBV6-5 | CASSYSGGLWGSPLHF
TRBJ1-2 | 14 | TRBV12-3/TRBV12-4 | CASSLGRLAGGYTF
TRBJ2-1 | 16 | TRBV12-3/TRBV12-4 | CASSPRDRSFPGEQFF
TRBJ2-3 | 17 | TRBV20-1 | CSATSPLRRGLTDTQYF
TRBJ2-5 | 16 | TRBV10-3 | CAISEPPAGARETQYF
TRBJ2-1 | 16 | TRBV12-3/TRBV12-4 | CASSLGKGATYNEQFF
TRBJ1-2 | 14 | TRBV6-1 | CASSETGGSYGYTF
TRBJ1-4 | 15 | TRBV18 | CASSQQGTAVGKLFF
TRBJ2-7 | 14 | TRBV20-1 | CSARASGGINEQYF
TRBJ2-3 | 14 | TRBV12-3/TRBV12-4 | CASSLVHSTDTQYF